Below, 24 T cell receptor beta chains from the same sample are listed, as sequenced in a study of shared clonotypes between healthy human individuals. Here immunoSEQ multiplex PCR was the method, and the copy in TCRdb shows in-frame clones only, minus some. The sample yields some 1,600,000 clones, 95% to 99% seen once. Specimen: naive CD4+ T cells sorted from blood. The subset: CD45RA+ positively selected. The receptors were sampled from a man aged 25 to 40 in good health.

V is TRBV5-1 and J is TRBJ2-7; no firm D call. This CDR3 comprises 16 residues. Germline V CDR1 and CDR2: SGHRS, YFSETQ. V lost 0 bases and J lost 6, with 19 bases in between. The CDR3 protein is CASSLVPTIPVGEQYF. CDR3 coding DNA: TGCGCCAGCAGCTTGGTCCCGACAATTCCGGTAGGCGAGCAGTACTTC.

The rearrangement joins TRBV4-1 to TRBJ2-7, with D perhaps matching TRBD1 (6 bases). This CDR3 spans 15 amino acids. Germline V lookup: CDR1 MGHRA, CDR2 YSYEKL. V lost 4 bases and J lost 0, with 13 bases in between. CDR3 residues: CASSLGQRSSYEQYF. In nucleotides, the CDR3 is TGCGCCAGCAGCCTTGGACAGCGAAGCTCCTACGAGCAGTACTTC.

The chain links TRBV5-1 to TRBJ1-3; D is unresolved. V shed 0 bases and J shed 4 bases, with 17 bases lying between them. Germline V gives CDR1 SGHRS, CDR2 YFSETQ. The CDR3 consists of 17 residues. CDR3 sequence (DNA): TGCGCCAGCAGCTTGGGAGGGCGCGGATCATTGGGAAACACCATATATTTT. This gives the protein CASSLGGRGSLGNTIYF.

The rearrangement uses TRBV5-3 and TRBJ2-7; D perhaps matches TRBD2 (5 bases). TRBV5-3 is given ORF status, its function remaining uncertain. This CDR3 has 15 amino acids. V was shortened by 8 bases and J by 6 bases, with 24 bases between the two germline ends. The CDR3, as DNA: TGTGCCAGGCCCCGAGTCTTGAGGGCCTGGGCCGAGCAGTACTTC. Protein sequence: CARPRVLRAWAEQYF.

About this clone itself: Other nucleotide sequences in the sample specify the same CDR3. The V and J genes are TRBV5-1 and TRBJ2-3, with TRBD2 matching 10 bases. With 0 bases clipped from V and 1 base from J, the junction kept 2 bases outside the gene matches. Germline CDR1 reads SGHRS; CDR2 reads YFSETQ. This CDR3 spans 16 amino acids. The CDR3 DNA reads TGCGCCAGCAGCTTGGCCGGGACTAGCGGCACAGATACGCAGTATTTT. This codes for CASSLAGTSGTDTQYF.

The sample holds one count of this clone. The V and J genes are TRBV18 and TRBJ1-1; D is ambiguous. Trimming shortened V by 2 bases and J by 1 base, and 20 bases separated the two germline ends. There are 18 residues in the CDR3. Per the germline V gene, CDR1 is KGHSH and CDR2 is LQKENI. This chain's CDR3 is CASSPIRDSRVGNTEAFF. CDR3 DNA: TGTGCCAGCTCACCAATTAGAGACTCCCGTGTGGGGAACACTGAAGCTTTCTTT.

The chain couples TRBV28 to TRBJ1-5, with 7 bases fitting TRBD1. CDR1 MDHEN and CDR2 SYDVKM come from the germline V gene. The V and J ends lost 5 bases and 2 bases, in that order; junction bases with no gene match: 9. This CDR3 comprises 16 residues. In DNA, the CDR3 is TGTGCCAGCAGTACCATCCGACAGGGAGGCAATCAGCCCCAGCATTTT. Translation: CASSTIRQGGNQPQHF.

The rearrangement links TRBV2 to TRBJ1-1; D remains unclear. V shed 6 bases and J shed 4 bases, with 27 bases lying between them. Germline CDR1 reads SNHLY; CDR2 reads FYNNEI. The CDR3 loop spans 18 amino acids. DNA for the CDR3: TGTGCCAGCAGCCTCTACCCTGGAGGCAGCTCATCCCCCACTGAAGCTTTCTTT. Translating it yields CASSLYPGGSSSPTEAFF.

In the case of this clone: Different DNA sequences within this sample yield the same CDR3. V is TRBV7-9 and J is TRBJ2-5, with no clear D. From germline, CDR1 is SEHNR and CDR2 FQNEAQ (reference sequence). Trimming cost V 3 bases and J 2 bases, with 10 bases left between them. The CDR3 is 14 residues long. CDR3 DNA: TGTGCCAGCAGCTTCTTACGGGTACAAGAGACCCAGTACTTC. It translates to CASSFLRVQETQYF.

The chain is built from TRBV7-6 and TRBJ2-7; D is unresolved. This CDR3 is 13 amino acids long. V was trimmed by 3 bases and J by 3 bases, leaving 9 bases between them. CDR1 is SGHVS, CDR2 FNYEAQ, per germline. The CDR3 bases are TGTGCCAGCAGCTTCACATTCGACTACGAGCAGTACTTC. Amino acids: CASSFTFDYEQYF.

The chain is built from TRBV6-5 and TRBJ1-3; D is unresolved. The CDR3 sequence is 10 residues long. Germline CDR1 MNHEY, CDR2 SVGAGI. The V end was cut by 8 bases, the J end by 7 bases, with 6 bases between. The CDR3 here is CASGRNTIYF. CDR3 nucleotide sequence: TGTGCCAGCGGTAGGAACACCATATATTTT.

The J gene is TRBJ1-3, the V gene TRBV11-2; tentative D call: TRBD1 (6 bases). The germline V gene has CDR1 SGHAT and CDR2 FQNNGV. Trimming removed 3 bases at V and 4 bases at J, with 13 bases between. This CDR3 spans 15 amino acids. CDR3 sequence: CASSFRDKGGNTIYF. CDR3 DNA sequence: TGTGCCAGCAGCTTCAGGGACAAAGGGGGAAACACCATATATTTT.

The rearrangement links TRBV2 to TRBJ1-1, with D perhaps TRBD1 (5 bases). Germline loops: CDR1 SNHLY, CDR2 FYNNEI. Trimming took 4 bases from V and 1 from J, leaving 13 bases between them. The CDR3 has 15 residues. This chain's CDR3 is CASSVLSGTNTEAFF. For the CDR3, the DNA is TGTGCCAGCAGTGTCTTATCAGGGACGAACACTGAAGCTTTCTTT.

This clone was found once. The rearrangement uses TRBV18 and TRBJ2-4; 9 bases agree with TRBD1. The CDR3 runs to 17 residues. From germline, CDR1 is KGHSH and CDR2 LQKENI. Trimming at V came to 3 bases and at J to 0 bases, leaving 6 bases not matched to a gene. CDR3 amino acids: CASSPGTGLIAKNIQYF. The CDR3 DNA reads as TGTGCCAGCTCACCGGGGACAGGGTTAATAGCCAAAAACATTCAGTACTTC. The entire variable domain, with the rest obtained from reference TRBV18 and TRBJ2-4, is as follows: NAGVMQNPRHLVRRRGQEARLRCSPMKGHSHVYWYRQLPEEGLKFMVYLQKENIIDESGMPKERFSAEFPKEGPSILRIQQVVRGDSAAYFCASSPGTGLIAKNIQYFGAGTRLSVL.

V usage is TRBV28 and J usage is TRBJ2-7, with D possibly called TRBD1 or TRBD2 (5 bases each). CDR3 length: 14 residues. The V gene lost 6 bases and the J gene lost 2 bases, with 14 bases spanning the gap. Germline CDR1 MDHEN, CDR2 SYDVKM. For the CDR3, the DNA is TGTGCCAGCAGAGCCGGGACCCTGGCCTACGAGCAGTACTTC. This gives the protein CASRAGTLAYEQYF.

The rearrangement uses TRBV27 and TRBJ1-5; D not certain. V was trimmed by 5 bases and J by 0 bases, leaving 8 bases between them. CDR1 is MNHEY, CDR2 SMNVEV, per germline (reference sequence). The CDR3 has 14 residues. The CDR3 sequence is CASSQSYSNQPQHF. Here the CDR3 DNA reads TGTGCCAGCAGTCAGAGCTATAGCAATCAGCCCCAGCATTTT.

The DNA for the CDR3 is TGTGCCAGCAGCTCGGGACAGGGGGAGACCCAGTACTTC. Amino acids: CASSSGQGETQYF. The chain links TRBV7-8 to TRBJ2-5; the match to TRBD1 covers 10 bases. CDR1 SGHVS and CDR2 FQNEAQ come from the germline V gene. The V segment lost 4 bases and the J segment 5 bases; nucleotides outside the gene matches: 1. The CDR3 contains 13 residues.

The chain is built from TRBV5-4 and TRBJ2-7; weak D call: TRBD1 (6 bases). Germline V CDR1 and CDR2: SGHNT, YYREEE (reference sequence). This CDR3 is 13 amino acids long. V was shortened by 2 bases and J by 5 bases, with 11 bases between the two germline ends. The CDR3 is CASSFHREDEQYF. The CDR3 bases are TGTGCCAGCAGCTTTCACAGGGAAGACGAGCAGTACTTC.

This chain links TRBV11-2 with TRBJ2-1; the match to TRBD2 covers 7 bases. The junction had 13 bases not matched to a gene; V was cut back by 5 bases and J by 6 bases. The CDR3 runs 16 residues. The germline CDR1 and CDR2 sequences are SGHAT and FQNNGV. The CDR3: CASSPTSGTTFNEQFF. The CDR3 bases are TGTGCCAGCAGCCCTACGAGCGGGACTACTTTCAATGAGCAGTTCTTC.

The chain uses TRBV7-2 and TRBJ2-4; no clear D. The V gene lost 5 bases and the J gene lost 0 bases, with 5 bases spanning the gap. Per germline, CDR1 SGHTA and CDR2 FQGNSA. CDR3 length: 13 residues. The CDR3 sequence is CASSVLAKNIQYF. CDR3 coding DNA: TGTGCCAGCAGCGTCCTAGCCAAAAACATTCAGTACTTC.

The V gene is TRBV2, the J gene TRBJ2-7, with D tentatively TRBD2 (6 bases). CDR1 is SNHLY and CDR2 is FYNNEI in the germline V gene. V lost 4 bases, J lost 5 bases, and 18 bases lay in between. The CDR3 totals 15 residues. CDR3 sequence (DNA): TGTGCCAGCAGTGCGGGGCGGAGCTGGGGGGACGAGCAGTACTTC. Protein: CASSAGRSWGDEQYF.

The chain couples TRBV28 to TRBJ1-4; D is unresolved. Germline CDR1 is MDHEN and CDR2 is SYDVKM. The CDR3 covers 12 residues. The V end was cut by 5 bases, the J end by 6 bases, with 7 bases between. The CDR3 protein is CASSRPDEKLFF. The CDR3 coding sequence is TGTGCCAGCAGTCGACCGGATGAAAAACTGTTTTTT.

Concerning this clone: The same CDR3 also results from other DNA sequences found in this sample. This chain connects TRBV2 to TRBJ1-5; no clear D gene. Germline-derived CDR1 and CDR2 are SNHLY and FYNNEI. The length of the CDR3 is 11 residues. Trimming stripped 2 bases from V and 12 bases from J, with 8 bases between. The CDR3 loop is CASSERDNQHF. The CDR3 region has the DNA TGTGCCAGCAGTGAACGTGACAACCAGCATTTT.

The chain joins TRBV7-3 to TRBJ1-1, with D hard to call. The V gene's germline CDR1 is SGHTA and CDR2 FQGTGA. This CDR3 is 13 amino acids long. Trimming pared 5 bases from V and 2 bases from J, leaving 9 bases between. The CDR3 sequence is CASSTDSNTEAFF. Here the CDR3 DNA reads TGTGCCAGCAGCACTGACTCCAACACTGAAGCTTTCTTT.